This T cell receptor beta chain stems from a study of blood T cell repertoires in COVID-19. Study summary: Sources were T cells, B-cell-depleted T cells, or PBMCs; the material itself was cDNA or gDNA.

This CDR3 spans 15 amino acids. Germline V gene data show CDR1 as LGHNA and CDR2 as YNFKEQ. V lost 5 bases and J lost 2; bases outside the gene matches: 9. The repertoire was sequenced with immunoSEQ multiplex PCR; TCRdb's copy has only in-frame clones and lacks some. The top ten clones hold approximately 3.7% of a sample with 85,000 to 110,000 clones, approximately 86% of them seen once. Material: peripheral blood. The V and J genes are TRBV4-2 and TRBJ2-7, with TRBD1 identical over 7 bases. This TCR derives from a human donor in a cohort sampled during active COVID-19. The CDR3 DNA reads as TGTGCCAGCAGCTCCAGAACCGGGACAGCCTACGAGCAGTACTTC. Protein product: CASSSRTGTAYEQYF.